The source of this TCR beta chain is a study of T cell changes during pregnancy in multiple sclerosis. TCRdb's copy holds only in-frame clones and misses some; the assay was immunoSEQ multiplex PCR. Of 50,000 to 60,000 clones listed, about 88% were seen once; the top ten hold 0.38%. The sample here was CD4+ T cells from peripheral blood mononuclear cells, taken in the third trimester of pregnancy. This sequence was found in a female donor with multiple sclerosis, enrolled in a pregnancy study.

CDR3 nucleotides: TGTGCCAGCAGCCTGGGGCGGCAGGCGGATACGCAGTATTTT. Protein: CASSLGRQADTQYF. The J gene is TRBJ2-3, the V gene TRBV11-3, with D possibly being TRBD1 (5 bases). The CDR3 runs to 14 residues. The V gene lost 5 bases and the J gene lost 6 bases, with 15 bases spanning the gap. Germline lookup yields CDR1 SGHNT and CDR2 YENEEA.